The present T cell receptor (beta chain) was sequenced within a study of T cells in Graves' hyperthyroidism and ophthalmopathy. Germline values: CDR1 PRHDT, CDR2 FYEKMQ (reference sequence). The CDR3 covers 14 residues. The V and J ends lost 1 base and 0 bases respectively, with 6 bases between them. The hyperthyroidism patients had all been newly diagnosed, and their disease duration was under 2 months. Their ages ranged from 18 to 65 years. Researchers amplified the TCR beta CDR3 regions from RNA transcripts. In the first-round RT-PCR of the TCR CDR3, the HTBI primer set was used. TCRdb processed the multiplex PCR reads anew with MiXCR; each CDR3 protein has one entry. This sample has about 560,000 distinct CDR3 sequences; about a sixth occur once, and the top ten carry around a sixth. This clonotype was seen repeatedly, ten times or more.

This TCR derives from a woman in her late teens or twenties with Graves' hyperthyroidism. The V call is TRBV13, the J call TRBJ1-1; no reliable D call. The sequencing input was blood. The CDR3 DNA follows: TGTGCCAGCAGCTTAGAGGCTTTGAACACTGAAGCTTTCTTT. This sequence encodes CASSLEALNTEAFF.